This T cell receptor beta chain was sequenced for a study of response to subunit inactivated influenza vaccine. TCRdb independently ran MiXCR on the RT-PCR reads; one entry per CDR3 protein. The sample consists of 450,000 to 600,000 distinct CDR3 sequences, 6% to 9% of them appearing once. Study findings and constraints: Only a handful of new T cells, the authors suggested, are recruited with each seasonal influenza vaccination.

V shed 1 base and J shed 6 bases, with 10 bases lying between them. Germline values: CDR1 SGHVS, CDR2 FQNEAQ. The CDR3 is made up of 14 amino acids. To note about this clonotype: What it binds is unknown.

Source: PBMCs from blood, taken less than 30 months after vaccination. This clonotype was sampled from a man aged 50-75 years who received an inactivated influenza vaccine. The chain has TRBV7-8 and TRBJ2-4; D possibly corresponds to TRBD1 (6 bases). The CDR3 here is CASSLGQGINIQYF. CDR3 coding DNA: TGTGCCAGCAGCTTAGGCCAGGGGATAAACATTCAGTACTTC.